This TCR beta chain was found in a study of blood T cell repertoires in COVID-19. Trimming stripped 3 bases from V and 6 bases from J, with 8 bases between. The CDR3 has 13 residues. The table came from immunoSEQ multiplex PCR; TCRdb's copy has only in-frame clones and leaves some out. The profile shows 200,000 to 250,000 clones, approximately 90% of them singletons. The source is a man aged 30-40 years with COVID-19, enrolled during active disease. The genes are TRBV12-3 or TRBV12-4 and TRBJ2-2; TRBD1 might be the D (6 bases). The sequencing sample was made of peripheral blood. The CDR3: CASSLRGSGELFF. CDR3 nucleotides: TGTGCCAGCAGTTTGAGGGGGTCCGGGGAGCTGTTTTTT.